The next 9 T cell receptor beta chains were all read from a single sample in a study of beta chain features in type 1 diabetes. Sequenced material consisted of expressed TCRB transcripts (all of the isolated RNA was reverse transcribed). Sequencing used immunoSEQ multiplex PCR; TCRdb keeps in-frame clones, though not all of them. The sample has 600,000 to 700,000 clones; roughly 13% are singletons. Findings and limits, study-wide: All four CD4+ subsets from Type 1 diabetes patients carried moderately but significantly shorter TCRB CDR3s.

Antigen specificity for these receptors is unknown. Sequenced input: naive CD4+ T cells from blood. The receptors shown here come from a young man with type 1 diabetes.

This clone was recorded a few times. The V gene is TRBV30, the J gene TRBJ2-7; D possibly corresponds to TRBD2 (5 bases). The CDR3 totals 13 residues. Germline V gene lookup returns CDR1 GTSNPN and CDR2 SVGIG (reference sequence). V lost 2 bases to trimming and J lost 3 bases, with 11 bases between them. The CDR3 here is CAWSTLDNYEQYF. The CDR3 DNA sequence: TGTGCCTGGAGTACACTAGATAACTACGAGCAGTACTTC.

The rearrangement links TRBV25-1 to TRBJ1-3, with D possibly being TRBD1 (6 bases). Trimming shortened V by 6 bases and J by 0 bases, and 9 bases separated the two germline ends. The CDR3 is 14 residues long. Germline lookup yields CDR1 MGHDK and CDR2 SYGVNS. The CDR3 region has the DNA TGTGCCAGCAGCACAGGGATCTCTGGAAACACCATATATTTT. Its protein is CASSTGISGNTIYF.

V and J are TRBV21-1 and TRBJ2-3; TRBD1 reflects the table's D call only, with no check against the DNA. TRBV21-1 has pseudogene status. The CDR3 extends over 16 amino acids. Here the CDR3 reads CASSPRGISSTDTQYF. The CDR3, as DNA: TGTGCCAGCAGCCCTAGGGGGATATCTAGCACAGATACGCAGTATTTT.

The rearrangement uses TRBV7-2 and TRBJ2-3, with no clear D. Germline assignment: CDR1 SGHTA and CDR2 FQGNSA. The CDR3 totals 13 residues. Trimming shortened V by 6 bases and J by 10 bases, and 17 bases separated the two germline ends. CDR3 residues: CASRAPGEVAQYF. Written as DNA, the CDR3 is TGTGCCAGCAGGGCCCCGGGCGAGGTTGCGCAGTATTTT.

This chain joins TRBV30 and TRBJ2-1, with a possible D match to TRBD2 (6 bases). The length of the CDR3 is 15 residues. The germline gives CDR1 GTSNPN, CDR2 SVGIG (reference sequence). The V end lost 4 bases, the J end lost 2 bases, and 15 bases lay between the germline ends. The CDR3 loop reads CAWTFTSLTYNEQFF. In nucleotides, the CDR3 is TGTGCCTGGACCTTTACTAGCCTTACCTACAATGAGCAGTTCTTC.

The count of this clone is one. The V gene is TRBV18, the J gene TRBJ2-5, with 14 bases identical to TRBD2. Unmatched junction bases numbered 7, after V lost 2 bases and J lost 2 bases. This CDR3 spans 18 amino acids. The germline V gene has CDR1 KGHSH and CDR2 LQKENI. CDR3 sequence (DNA): TGTGCCAGCTCACCAGCCGGGACTAGCGGGGGACGGCAAGAGACCCAGTACTTC. Amino acid sequence: CASSPAGTSGGRQETQYF.

The gene calls are TRBV12-5 and TRBJ2-1; D is possibly TRBD1 or TRBD2 (5 bases each). The V and J ends lost 4 bases and 0 bases respectively, with 7 bases between them. The CDR3 extends over 14 amino acids. In germline, CDR1 is LGHNT, CDR2 FRNRAP. In nucleotides, the CDR3 is TGTGCTAGTGGTTGGGGGAGCTCCTACAATGAGCAGTTCTTC. Its protein is CASGWGSSYNEQFF. Based on the CDR3 plus reference TRBV12-5 and TRBJ2-1, the full variable domain is DARVTQTPRHKVTEMGQEVTMRCQPILGHNTVFWYRQTMMQGLELLAYFRNRAPLDDSGMPKDRFSAEMPDATLATLKIQPSEPRDSAVYFCASGWGSSYNEQFFGPGTRLTVL.

The chain is built from TRBV5-6 and TRBJ1-5; D is unclear. V was cut by 1 base and J by 2 bases, with 10 bases left in between. The germline gives CDR1 SGHDT, CDR2 YYEEEE. CDR3 length: 15 amino acids. CDR3 amino acids: CASSLYGSGNQPQHF. The CDR3 DNA reads TGTGCCAGCAGCTTGTACGGGAGTGGCAATCAGCCCCAGCATTTT.

This clone was observed a handful of times. The identical CDR3 is also encoded by other nucleotide sequences in the sample. This chain joins TRBV30 and TRBJ1-2, with D uncertain. Per the germline V gene, CDR1 is GTSNPN and CDR2 is SVGIG (reference sequence). This CDR3 region has 11 residues. Between the trimmed V and J ends, which lost 0 bases and 5 bases, there was a span of 4 bases. The CDR3 sequence: CAWSVRYGYTF. The CDR3 DNA reads as TGTGCCTGGAGTGTACGGTATGGCTACACCTTC.